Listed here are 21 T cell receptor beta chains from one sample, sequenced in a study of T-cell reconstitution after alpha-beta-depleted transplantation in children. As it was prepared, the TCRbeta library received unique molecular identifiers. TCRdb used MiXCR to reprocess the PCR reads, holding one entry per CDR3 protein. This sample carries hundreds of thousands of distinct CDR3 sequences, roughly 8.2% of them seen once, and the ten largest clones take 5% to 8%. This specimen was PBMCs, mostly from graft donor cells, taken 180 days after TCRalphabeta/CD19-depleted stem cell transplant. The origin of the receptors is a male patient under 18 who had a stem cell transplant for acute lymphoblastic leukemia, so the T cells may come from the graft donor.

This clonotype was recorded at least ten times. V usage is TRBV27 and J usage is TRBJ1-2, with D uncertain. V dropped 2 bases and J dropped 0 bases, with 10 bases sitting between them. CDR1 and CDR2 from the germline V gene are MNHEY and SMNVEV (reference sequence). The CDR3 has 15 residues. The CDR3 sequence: CASSLDPGTNYGYTF. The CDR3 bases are TGTGCCAGCAGTTTAGACCCGGGGACTAACTATGGCTACACCTTC.

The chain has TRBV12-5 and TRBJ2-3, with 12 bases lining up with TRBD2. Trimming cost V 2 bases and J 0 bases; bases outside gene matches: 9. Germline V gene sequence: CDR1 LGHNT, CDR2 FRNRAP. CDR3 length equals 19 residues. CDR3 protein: CASGLRLAGVPTSTDTQYF. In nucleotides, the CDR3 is TGTGCTAGTGGTTTGAGACTAGCGGGAGTTCCCACTAGCACAGATACGCAGTATTTT.

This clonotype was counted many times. This CDR3 is CASSYSTVREQFF. CDR3 nucleotide sequence: TGTGCCAGCAGTTACTCGACAGTGCGTGAGCAGTTCTTC. The V call is TRBV6-5, the J call TRBJ2-1; D is perhaps TRBD1 (5 bases). CDR1 and CDR2 from the germline V gene are MNHEY and SVGAGI. This CDR3 spans 13 amino acids. V lost 0 bases and J lost 9, with 9 bases in between.

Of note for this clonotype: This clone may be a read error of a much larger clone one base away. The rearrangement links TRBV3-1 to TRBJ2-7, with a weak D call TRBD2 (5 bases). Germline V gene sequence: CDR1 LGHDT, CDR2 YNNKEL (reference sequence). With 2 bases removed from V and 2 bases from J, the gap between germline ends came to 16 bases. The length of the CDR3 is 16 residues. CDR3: CASSQRKEVDAYEQYF. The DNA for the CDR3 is TGTGCCAGCAGCCAACGAAAGGAGGTAGACGCCTACGAGCAGTACTTC.

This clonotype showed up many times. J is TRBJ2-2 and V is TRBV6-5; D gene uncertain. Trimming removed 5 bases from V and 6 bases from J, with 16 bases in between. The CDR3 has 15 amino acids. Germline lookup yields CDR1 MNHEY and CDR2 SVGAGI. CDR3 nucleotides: TGTGCCAGCAGTATGACGGCCCCGTGGGCCGGGGAGCTGTTTTTT. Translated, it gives CASSMTAPWAGELFF.

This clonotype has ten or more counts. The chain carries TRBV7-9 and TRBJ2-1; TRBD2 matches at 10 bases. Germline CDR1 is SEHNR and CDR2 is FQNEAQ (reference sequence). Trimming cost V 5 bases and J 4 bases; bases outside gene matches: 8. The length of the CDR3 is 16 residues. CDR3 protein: CASSPSPAGGYNEQFF. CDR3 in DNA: TGTGCCAGCAGCCCCTCCCCAGCGGGAGGGTACAATGAGCAGTTCTTC.

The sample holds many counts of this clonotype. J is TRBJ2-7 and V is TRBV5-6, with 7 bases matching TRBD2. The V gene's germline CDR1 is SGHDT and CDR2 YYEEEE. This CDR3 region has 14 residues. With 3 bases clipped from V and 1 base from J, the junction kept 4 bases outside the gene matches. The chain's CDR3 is CASSSAGVSYEQYF. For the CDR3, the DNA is TGTGCCAGCAGCTCTGCGGGGGTATCCTACGAGCAGTACTTC.

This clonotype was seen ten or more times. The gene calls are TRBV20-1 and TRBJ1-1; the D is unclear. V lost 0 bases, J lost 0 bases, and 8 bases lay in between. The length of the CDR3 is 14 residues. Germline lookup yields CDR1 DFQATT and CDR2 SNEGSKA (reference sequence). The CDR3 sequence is CSARERLLNTEAFF. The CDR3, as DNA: TGCAGTGCTAGAGAGCGGCTCCTGAACACTGAAGCTTTCTTT.

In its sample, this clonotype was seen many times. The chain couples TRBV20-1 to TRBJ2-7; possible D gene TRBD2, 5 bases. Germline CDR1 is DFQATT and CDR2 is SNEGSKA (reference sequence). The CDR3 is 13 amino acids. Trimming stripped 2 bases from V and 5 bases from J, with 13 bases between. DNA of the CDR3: TGCAGTGCTAGAAAGAGGGTTTCCCACGAGCAGTACTTC. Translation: CSARKRVSHEQYF.

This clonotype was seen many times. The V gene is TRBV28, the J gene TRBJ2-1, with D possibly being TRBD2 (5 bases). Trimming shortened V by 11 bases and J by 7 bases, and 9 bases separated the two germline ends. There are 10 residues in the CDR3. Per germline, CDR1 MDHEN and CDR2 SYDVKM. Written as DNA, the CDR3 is TGTGCCGGAGGCGGAAATGAGCAGTTCTTC. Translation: CAGGGNEQFF. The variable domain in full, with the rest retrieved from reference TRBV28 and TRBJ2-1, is DVKVTQSSRYLVKRTGEKVFLECVQDMDHENMFWYRQDPGLGLRLIYFSYDVKMKEKGDIPEGYSVSREKKERFSLILESASTNQTSMYLCAGGGNEQFFGPGTRLTVL.

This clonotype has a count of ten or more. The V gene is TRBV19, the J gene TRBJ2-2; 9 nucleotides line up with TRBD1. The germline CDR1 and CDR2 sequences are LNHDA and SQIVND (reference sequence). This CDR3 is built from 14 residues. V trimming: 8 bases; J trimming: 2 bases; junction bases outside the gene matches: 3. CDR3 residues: CASGTGPNTGELFF. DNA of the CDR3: TGTGCCAGTGGGACAGGGCCCAACACCGGGGAGCTGTTTTTT.

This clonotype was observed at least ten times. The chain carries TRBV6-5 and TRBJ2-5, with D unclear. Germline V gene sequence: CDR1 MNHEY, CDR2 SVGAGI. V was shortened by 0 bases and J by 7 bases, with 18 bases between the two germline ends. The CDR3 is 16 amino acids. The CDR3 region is CASSYSTGKRRGTQYF. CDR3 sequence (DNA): TGTGCCAGCAGTTACTCGACGGGTAAAAGGCGAGGGACCCAGTACTTC.

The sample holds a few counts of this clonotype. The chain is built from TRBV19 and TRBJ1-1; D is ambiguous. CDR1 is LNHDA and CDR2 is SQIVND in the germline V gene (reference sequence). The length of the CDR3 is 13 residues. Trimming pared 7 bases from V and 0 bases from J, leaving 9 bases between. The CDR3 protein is CASTLKMNTEAFF. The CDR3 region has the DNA TGTGCCAGTACCCTGAAAATGAACACTGAAGCTTTCTTT.

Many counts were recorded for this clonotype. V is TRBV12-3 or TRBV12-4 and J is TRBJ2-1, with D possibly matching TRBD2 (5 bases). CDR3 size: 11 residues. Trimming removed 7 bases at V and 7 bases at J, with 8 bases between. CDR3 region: CASTWRNEQFF. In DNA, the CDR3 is TGTGCCAGCACTTGGAGGAATGAGCAGTTCTTC.

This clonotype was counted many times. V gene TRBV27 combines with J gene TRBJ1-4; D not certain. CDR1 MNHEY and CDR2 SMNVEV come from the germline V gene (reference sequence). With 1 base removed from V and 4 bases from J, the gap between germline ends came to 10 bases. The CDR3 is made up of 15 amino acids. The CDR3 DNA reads TGTGCCAGCAGTTTATGGGCAGGAGTTAATGAAAAACTGTTTTTT. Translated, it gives CASSLWAGVNEKLFF.

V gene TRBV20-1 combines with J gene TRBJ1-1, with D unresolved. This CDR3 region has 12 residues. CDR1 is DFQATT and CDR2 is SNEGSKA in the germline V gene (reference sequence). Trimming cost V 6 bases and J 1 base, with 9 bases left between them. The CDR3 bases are TGCAGTGCGGATCCACCGAACACTGAAGCTTTCTTT. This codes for CSADPPNTEAFF.

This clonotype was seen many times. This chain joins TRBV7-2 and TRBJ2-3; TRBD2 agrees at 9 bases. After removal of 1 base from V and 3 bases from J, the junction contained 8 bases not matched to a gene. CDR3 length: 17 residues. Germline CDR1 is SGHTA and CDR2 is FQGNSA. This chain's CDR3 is CASSLVAGGKVTDTQYF. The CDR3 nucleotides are TGTGCCAGCAGCTTAGTGGCGGGGGGGAAAGTTACAGATACGCAGTATTTT.

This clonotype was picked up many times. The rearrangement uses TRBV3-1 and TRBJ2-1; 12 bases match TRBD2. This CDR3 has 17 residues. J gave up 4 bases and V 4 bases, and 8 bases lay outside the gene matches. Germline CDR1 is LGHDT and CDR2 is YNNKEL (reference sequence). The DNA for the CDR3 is TGTGCCAGCAGCCCACGGACTAGCGGGATCCGGTACAATGAGCAGTTCTTC. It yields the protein CASSPRTSGIRYNEQFF.

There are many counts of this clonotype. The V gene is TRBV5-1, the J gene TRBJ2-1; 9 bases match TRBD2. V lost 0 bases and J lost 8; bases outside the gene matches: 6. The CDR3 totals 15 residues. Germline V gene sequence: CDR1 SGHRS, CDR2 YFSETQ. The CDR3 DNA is TGCGCCAGCAGCTTGGTGGCGGGAGGGCCGCATGAGCAGTTCTTC. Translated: CASSLVAGGPHEQFF.

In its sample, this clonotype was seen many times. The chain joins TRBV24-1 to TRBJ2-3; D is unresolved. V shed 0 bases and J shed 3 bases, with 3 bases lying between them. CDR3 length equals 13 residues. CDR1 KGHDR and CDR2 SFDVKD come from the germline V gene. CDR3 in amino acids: CATSDLVTDTQYF. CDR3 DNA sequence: TGTGCCACCAGTGATTTGGTTACAGATACGCAGTATTTT.

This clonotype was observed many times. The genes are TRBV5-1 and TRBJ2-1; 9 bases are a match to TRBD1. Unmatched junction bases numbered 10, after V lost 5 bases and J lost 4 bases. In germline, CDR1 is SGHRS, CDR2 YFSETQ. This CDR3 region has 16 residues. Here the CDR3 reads CASSSHGTGFYNEQFF. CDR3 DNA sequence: TGCGCCAGCAGTTCTCACGGGACAGGGTTTTACAATGAGCAGTTCTTC.